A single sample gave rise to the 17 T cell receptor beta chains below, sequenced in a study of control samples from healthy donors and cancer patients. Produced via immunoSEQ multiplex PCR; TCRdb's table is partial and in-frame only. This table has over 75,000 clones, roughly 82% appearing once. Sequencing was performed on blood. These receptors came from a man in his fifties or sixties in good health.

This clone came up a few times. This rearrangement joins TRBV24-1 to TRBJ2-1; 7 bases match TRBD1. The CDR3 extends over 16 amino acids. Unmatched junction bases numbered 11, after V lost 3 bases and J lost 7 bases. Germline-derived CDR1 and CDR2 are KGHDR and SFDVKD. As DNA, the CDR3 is TGTGCCACCAGTGATCGACAGGGAAAGGGGTTGAATGAGCAGTTCTTC. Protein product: CATSDRQGKGLNEQFF.

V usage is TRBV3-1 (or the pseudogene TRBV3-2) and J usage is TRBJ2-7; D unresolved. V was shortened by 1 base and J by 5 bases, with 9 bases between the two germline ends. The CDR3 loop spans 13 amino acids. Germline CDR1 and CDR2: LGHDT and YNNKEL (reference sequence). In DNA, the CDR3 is TGTGCCAGCAGCCAAGCTGGGATCAACGAGCAGTACTTC. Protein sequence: CASSQAGINEQYF.

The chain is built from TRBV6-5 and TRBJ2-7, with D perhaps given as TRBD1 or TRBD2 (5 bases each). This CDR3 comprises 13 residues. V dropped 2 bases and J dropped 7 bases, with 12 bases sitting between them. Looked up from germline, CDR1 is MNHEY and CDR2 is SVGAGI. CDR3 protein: CASSYRDGREQYF. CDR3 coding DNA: TGTGCCAGCAGTTACCGGGACGGCCGTGAGCAGTACTTC.

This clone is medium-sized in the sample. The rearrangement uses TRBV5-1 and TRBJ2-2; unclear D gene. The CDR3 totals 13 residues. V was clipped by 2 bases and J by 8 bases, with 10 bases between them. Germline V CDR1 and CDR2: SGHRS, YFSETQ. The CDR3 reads CASSLGSTGELFF. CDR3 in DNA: TGCGCCAGCAGCTTAGGATCGACGGGGGAGCTGTTTTTT.

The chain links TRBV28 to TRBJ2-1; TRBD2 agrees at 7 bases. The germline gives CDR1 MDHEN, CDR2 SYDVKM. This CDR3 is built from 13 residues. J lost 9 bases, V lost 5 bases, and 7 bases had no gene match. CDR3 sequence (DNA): TGTGCCAGCAGTCCTGGGAGGGGCGGTGAGCAGTTCTTC. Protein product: CASSPGRGGEQFF. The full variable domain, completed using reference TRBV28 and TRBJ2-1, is DVKVTQSSRYLVKRTGEKVFLECVQDMDHENMFWYRQDPGLGLRLIYFSYDVKMKEKGDIPEGYSVSREKKERFSLILESASTNQTSMYLCASSPGRGGEQFFGPGTRLTVL.

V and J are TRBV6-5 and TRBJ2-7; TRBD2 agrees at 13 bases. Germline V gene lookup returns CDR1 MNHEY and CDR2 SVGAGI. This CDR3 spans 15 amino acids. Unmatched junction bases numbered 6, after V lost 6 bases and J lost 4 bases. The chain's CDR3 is CASRLGLAGAYEQYF. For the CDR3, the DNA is TGTGCCAGCAGACTCGGACTAGCGGGAGCTTACGAGCAGTACTTC.

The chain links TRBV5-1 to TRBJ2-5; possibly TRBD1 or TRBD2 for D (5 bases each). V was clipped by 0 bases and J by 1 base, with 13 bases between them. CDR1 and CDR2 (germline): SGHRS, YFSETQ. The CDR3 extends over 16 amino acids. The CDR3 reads CASSLGGTDTQETQYF. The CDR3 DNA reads TGCGCCAGCAGCTTGGGGGGGACGGACACCCAAGAGACCCAGTACTTC.

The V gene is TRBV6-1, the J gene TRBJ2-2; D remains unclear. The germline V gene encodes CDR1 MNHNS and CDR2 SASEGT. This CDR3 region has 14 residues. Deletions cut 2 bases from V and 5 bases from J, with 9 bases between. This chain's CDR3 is CASSESGSTGELFF. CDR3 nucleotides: TGTGCCAGCAGTGAAAGTGGTAGTACCGGGGAGCTGTTTTTT.

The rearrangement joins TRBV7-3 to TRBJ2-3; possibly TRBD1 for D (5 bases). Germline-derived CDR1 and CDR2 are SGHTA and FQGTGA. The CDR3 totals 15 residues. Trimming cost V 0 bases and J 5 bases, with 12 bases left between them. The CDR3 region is CASSLTGAAGDTQYF. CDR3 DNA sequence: TGTGCCAGCAGCTTAACAGGGGCCGCCGGAGATACGCAGTATTTT.

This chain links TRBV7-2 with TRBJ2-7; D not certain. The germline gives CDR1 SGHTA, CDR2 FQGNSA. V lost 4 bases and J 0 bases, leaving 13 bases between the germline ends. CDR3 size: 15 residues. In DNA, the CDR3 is TGTGCCAGCAGCTCATCAGGATTAATCTCCTACGAGCAGTACTTC. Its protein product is CASSSSGLISYEQYF.

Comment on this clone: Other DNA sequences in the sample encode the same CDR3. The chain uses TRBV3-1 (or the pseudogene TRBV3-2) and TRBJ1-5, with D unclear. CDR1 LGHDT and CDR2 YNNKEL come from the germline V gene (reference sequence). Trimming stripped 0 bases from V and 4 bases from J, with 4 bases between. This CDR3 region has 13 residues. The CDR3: CASSQDLNQPQHF. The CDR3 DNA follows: TGTGCCAGCAGCCAAGACTTAAATCAGCCCCAGCATTTT.

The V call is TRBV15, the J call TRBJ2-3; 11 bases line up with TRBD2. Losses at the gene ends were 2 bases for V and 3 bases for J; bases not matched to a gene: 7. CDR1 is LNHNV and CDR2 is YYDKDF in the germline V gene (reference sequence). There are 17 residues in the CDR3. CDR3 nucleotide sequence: TGTGCCACCAGCAGAAATAGCGGGGGGGCGCGAACAGATACGCAGTATTTT. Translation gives CATSRNSGGARTDTQYF. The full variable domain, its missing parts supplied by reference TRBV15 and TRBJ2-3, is DAMVIQNPRYQVTQFGKPVTLSCSQTLNHNVMYWYQQKSSQAPKLLFHYYDKDFNNEADTPDNFQSRRPNTSFCFLDIRSPGLGDTAMYLCATSRNSGGARTDTQYFGPGTRLTVL.

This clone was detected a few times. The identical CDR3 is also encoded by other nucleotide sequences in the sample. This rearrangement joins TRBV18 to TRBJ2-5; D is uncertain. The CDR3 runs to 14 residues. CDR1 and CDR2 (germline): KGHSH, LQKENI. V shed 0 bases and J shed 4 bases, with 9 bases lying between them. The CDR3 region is CASSPPTTRETQYF. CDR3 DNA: TGTGCCAGCTCACCACCGACCACACGAGAGACCCAGTACTTC. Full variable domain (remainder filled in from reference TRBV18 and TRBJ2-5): NAGVMQNPRHLVRRRGQEARLRCSPMKGHSHVYWYRQLPEEGLKFMVYLQKENIIDESGMPKERFSAEFPKEGPSILRIQQVVRGDSAAYFCASSPPTTRETQYFGPGTRLLVL.

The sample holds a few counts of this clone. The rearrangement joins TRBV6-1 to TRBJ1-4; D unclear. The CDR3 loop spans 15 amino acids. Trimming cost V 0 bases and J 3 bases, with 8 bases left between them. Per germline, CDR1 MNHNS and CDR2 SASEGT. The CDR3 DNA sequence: TGTGCCAGCAGTGAAGCCGAGGGCTCTAATGAAAAACTGTTTTTT. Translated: CASSEAEGSNEKLFF.

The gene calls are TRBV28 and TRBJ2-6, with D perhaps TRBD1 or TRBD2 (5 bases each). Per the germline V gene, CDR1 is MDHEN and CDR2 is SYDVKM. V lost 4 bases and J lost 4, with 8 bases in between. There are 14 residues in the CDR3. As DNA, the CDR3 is TGTGCCAGCAGTTACGGGGCCGGGGCCAACGTCCTGACTTTC. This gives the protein CASSYGAGANVLTF.

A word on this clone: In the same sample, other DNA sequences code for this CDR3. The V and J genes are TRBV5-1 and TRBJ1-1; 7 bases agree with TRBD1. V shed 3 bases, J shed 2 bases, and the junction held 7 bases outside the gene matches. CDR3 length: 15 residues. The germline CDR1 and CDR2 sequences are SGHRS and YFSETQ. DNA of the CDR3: TGCGCCAGCAGCTCAAGACAGGGAGGTAACACTGAAGCTTTCTTT. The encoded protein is CASSSRQGGNTEAFF. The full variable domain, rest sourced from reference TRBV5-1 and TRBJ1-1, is KAGVTQTPRYLIKTRGQQVTLSCSPISGHRSVSWYQQTPGQGLQFLFEYFSETQRNKGNFPGRFSGRQFSNSRSEMNVSTLELGDSALYLCASSSRQGGNTEAFFGQGTRLTVV.

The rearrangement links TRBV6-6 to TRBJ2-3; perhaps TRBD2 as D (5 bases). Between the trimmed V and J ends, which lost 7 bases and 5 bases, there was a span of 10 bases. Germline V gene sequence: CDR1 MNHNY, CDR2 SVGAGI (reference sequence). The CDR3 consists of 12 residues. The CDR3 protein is CASTAGIDTQYF. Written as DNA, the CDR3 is TGTGCCAGCACGGCGGGCATAGATACGCAGTATTTT.